The entry below gives a single TCR beta chain sequence along with its context. Assay used: immunoSEQ multiplex PCR; TCRdb lists only in-frame clones, some missing. The sample contains around 100,000 clones, just under 95% of which appear only once. The data are from a study of technical replicates of blood from a handful of donors. V was clipped by 3 bases and J by 5 bases; unmatched bases: 6. Per the germline V gene, CDR1 is SGHNT and CDR2 is YYREEE (reference sequence). The CDR3 runs 14 residues. The rearrangement uses TRBV5-4 and TRBJ2-7, with 9 bases aligning to TRBD1. Sequences were obtained from T cells isolated from PBMCs. This TCR was recovered from a human donor in good health. DNA for the CDR3: TGTGCCAGCAGCTACTGGGACAGGGCTCACGAGCAGTACTTC. Protein product: CASSYWDRAHEQYF.